This record covers a single T cell receptor (beta chain). The record originates from a study of blood T cell repertoires in COVID-19. Overall study context: Sample material is recorded as cDNA or gDNA derived from T cells, B-cell-depleted T cells, or PBMCs.

V was pared by 3 bases and J by 8 bases, with 25 bases between. The germline V gene has CDR1 SGHTA and CDR2 FQGNSA. This CDR3 has 17 amino acids. Measured with immunoSEQ multiplex PCR; TCRdb has only the in-frame clones, and not every one. The data hold about 370,000 clones, with 80% to 90% observed a single time. The specimen was peripheral blood. The receptor was isolated from a woman aged 30 to 39 with COVID-19, enrolled during active disease. This rearrangement joins TRBV7-2 to TRBJ1-2; tentative D call: TRBD1 (6 bases). The CDR3: CASSFPSGGALLKGYTF. CDR3 nucleotide sequence: TGTGCCAGCAGCTTTCCTAGTGGGGGGGCGCTTCTTAAGGGCTACACCTTC.